The rows below give T cell receptor beta chains drawn from one sample of a study of neoadjuvant anti-PD-1 for oral cavity cancer. Profiled with immunoSEQ multiplex PCR; TCRdb holds only in-frame clones, not every one. This table holds 25,000 or so clones, roughly 30% found once. The sample here was tumor tissue, taken after nivolumab (anti-PD-1) treatment. The source of these receptors is a person aged 35-79 years with oral cavity squamous cell carcinoma. Each CDR3 is given with its conserved first and last residue. D genes are given only for firm matches. Expanded clones are given a class, and other clones once, few, many or no size at all.

J gene | CDR3 length | V gene | D gene | clone size | CDR3 protein | CDR3 DNA
TRBJ2-3 | 16 | TRBV11-2 | - | - | CASSWDFEGGPDTQYF | TGTGCCAGCAGCTGGGATTTTGAGGGGGGGCCGGATACGCAGTATTTT
TRBJ1-2 | 13 | TRBV10-3 | TRBD1 | medium-sized | CAISAGGSNGYTF | TGTGCCATCAGTGCAGGGGGATCGAATGGCTACACCTTC
TRBJ1-2 | 13 | TRBV27 | - | - | CASSKGGGYGYTF | TGTGCCAGCTCCAAGGGCGGCGGCTATGGCTACACCTTC
TRBJ2-5 | 14 | TRBV5-1 | - | few | CASSLGGKQETQYF | TGCGCCAGCAGCTTGGGCGGAAAACAAGAGACCCAGTACTTC
TRBJ1-1 | 13 | TRBV7-9 | - | - | CASTLTGNTEAFF | TGTGCCAGCACCCTTACGGGGAACACTGAAGCTTTCTTT
TRBJ1-2 | 15 | TRBV7-9 | - | few | CASSRGIAGLGGYTF | TGTGCCAGCAGCCGCGGTATTGCGGGGCTTGGAGGCTACACCTTC
TRBJ2-3 | 16 | TRBV5-4 | TRBD1 | medium-sized | CASSLDSGTGTDTQYF | TGTGCCAGCAGCTTGGACAGTGGGACAGGGACAGATACGCAGTATTTT
TRBJ1-2 | 12 | TRBV10-3 | - | - | CAISDSYYGYTF | TGTGCCATCAGTGATTCTTACTATGGCTACACCTTC
TRBJ2-7 | 13 | TRBV6-1 | - | few | CASTLGLYYEQYF | TGTGCCAGCACGCTGGGTCTTTATTACGAGCAGTACTTC
TRBJ1-2 | 13 | TRBV6-6 | - | few | CASRQADNYGYTF | TGTGCCAGCCGACAGGCGGATAACTATGGCTACACCTTC
TRBJ2-7 | 15 | TRBV7-3 | - | few | CASSLEGAISGEQYF | TGTGCCAGCAGCTTAGAAGGGGCCATCAGTGGCGAGCAGTACTTC
TRBJ2-7 | 14 | TRBV7-6 | - | few | CASSLVLGALEQYF | TGTGCCAGCAGCTTAGTGTTAGGGGCCCTCGAGCAGTACTTC
TRBJ1-1 | 12 | TRBV30 | - | once | CAWNGVAGRAFF | TGTGCCTGGAATGGGGTGGCAGGCCGGGCTTTCTTT
TRBJ2-7 | 13 | TRBV2 | - | - | CASSGTGPYEQYF | TGTGCCAGCAGTGGTACAGGGCCCTACGAGCAGTACTTC
TRBJ1-2 | 13 | TRBV18 | - | - | CASSPGQPYGYTF | TGTGCCAGCTCACCAGGGCAGCCATATGGCTACACCTTC
TRBJ2-2 | 15 | TRBV7-9 | - | few | CASSLGTVAGGELFF | TGTGCCAGCAGCTTAGGGACAGTCGCGGGCGGGGAGCTGTTTTTT
TRBJ2-3 | 17 | TRBV7-8 | TRBD2 | few | CASSLASSGRIPDTQYF | TGTGCCAGCAGCTTAGCGTCTAGCGGGAGAATCCCAGATACGCAGTATTTT
TRBJ1-5 | 13 | TRBV15 | - | few | CATSSKIDQPQHF | TGTGCCACCAGCAGTAAGATCGATCAGCCCCAGCATTTT
TRBJ2-3 | 14 | TRBV7-3 | - | - | CASSLRGWGDTQYF | TGTGCCAGCAGCTTGCGGGGCTGGGGAGATACGCAGTATTTT
TRBJ2-7 | 15 | TRBV5-1 | TRBD1 | - | CASRLGRGNSYEQYF | TGCGCCAGCAGGCTGGGCAGGGGGAACTCCTACGAGCAGTACTTC
TRBJ2-7 | 13 | TRBV6-1 | TRBD1 | few | CACHRTGGYEQYF | TGTGCCTGCCATCGGACAGGAGGCTACGAGCAGTACTTC
TRBJ2-2 | 13 | TRBV19 | - | few | CASSLQVAGELFF | TGTGCCAGTAGTTTACAGGTCGCCGGGGAGCTGTTTTTT
TRBJ1-2 | 14 | TRBV7-9 | - | - | CASRVIEGVDGYTF | TGTGCCAGCAGGGTGATTGAGGGTGTGGATGGCTACACCTTC
TRBJ1-2 | 12 | TRBV29-1 | - | few | CSGQDGGYGYTF | TGCAGCGGACAGGACGGGGGCTATGGCTACACCTTC